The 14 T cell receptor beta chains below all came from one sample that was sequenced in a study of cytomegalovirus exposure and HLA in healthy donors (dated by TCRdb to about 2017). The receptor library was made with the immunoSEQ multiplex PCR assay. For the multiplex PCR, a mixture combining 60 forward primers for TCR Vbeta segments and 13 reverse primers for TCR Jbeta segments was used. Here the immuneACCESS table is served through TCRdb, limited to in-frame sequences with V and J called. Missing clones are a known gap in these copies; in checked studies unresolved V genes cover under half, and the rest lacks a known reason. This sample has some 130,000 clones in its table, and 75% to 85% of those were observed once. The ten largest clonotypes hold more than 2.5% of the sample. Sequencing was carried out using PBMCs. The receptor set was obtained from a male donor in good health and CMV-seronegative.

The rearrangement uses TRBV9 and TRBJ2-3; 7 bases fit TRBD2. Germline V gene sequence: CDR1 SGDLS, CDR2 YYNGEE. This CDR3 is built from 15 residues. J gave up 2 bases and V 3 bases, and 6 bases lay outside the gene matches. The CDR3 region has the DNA TGTGCCAGCAGCGCCGGACTAGACCTCACAGATACGCAGTATTTT. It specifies CASSAGLDLTDTQYF.

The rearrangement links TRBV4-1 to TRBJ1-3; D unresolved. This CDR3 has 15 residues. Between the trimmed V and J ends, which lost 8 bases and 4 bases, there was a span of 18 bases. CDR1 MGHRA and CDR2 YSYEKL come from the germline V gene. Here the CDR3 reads CASSPTGTFGNTIYF. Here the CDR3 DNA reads TGCGCCAGCTCCCCGACGGGAACGTTCGGAAACACCATATATTTT.

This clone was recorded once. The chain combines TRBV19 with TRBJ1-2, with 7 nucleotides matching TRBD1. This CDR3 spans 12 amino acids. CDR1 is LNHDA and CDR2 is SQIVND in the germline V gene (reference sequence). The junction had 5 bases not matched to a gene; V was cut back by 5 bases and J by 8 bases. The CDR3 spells CASSPLGGGYTF. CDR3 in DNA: TGTGCCAGTAGTCCCCTAGGGGGCGGCTACACCTTC.

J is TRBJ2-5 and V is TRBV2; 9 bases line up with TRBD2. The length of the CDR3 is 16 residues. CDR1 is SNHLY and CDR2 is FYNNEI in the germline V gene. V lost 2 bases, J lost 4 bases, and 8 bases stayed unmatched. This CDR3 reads CASSELIAGAAETQYF. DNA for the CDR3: TGTGCCAGCAGTGAACTAATAGCGGGGGCTGCAGAGACCCAGTACTTC.

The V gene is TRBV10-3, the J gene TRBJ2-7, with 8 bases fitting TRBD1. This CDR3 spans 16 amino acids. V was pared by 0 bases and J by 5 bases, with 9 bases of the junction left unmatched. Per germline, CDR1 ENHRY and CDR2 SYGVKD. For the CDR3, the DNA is TGTGCCATCAGTGAGTCGATGGCAGGGGGCTTCAACGAGCAGTACTTC. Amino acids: CAISESMAGGFNEQYF.

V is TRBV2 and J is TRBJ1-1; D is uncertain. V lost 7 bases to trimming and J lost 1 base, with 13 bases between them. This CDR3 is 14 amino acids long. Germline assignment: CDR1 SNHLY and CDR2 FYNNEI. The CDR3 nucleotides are TGTGCCAGCACTCCGTGGGCCGAGAACACTGAAGCTTTCTTT. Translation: CASTPWAENTEAFF.

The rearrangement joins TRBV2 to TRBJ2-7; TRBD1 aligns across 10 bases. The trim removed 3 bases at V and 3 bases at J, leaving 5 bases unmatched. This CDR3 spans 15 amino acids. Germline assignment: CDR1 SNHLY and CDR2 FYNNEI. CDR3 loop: CASSDRRTGGYEQYF. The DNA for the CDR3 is TGTGCCAGCAGTGATCGAAGGACAGGGGGCTACGAGCAGTACTTC.

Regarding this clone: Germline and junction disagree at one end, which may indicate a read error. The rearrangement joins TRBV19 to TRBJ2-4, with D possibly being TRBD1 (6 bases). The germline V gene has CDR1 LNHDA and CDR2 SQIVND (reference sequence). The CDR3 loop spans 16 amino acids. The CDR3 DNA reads TGTGCCAGTAGTCCCGGACAGTCCCTAGCCAAAAACAGTCAGTACTTC. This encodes CASSPGQSLAKNSQYF. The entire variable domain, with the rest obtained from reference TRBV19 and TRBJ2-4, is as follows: DGGITQSPKYLFRKEGQNVTLSCEQNLNHDAMYWYRQDPGQGLRLIYYSQIVNDFQKGDIAEGYSVSREKKESFPLTVTSAQKNPTAFYLCASSPGQSLAKNSQYFGAGTRLSVL.

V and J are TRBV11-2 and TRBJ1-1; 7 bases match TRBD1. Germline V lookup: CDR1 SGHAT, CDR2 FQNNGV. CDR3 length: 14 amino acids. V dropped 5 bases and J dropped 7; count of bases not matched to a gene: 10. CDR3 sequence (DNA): TGTGCCAGCAGCCGCCGGGACAGCCGTGATGAAGCTTTCTTT. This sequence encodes CASSRRDSRDEAFF.

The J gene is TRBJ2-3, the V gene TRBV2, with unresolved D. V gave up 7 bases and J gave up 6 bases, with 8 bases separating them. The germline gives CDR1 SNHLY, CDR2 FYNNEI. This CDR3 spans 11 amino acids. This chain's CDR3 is CASNRADTQYF. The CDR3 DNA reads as TGTGCCAGCAATAGAGCGGATACGCAGTATTTT.

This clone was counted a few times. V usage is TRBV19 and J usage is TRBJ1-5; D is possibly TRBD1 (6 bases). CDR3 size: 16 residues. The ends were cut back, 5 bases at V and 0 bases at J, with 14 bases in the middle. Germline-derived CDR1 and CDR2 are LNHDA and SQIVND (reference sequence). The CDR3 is CASSSPPRGSNQPQHF. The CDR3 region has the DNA TGTGCCAGTAGTTCACCCCCCAGGGGTAGCAATCAGCCCCAGCATTTT.

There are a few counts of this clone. The CDR3 DNA reads as TGTGCCAGCAGCTTTAGGGGCACGCCCGGAAGGGAGACCCAGTACTTC. Translating gives CASSFRGTPGRETQYF. The chain carries TRBV5-6 and TRBJ2-5; D might be TRBD1 (5 bases). V was trimmed by 2 bases and J by 5 bases, leaving 19 bases between them. The CDR3 loop spans 16 amino acids. CDR1 is SGHDT and CDR2 is YYEEEE in the germline V gene.

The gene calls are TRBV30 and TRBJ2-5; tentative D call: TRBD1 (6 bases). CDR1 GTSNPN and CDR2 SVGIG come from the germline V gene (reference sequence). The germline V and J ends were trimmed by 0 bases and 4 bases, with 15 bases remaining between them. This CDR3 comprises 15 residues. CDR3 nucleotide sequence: TGTGCCTGGAGTGTAAGGAACAGGGTGGCAGAGACCCAGTACTTC. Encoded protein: CAWSVRNRVAETQYF.

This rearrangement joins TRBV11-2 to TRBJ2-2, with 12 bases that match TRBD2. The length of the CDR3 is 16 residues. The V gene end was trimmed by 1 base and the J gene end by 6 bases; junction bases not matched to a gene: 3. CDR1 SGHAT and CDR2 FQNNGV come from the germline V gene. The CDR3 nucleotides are TGTGCCAGCAGCTTAGGAGGACTAGCGGGATCCGGGGAGCTGTTTTTT. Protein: CASSLGGLAGSGELFF.